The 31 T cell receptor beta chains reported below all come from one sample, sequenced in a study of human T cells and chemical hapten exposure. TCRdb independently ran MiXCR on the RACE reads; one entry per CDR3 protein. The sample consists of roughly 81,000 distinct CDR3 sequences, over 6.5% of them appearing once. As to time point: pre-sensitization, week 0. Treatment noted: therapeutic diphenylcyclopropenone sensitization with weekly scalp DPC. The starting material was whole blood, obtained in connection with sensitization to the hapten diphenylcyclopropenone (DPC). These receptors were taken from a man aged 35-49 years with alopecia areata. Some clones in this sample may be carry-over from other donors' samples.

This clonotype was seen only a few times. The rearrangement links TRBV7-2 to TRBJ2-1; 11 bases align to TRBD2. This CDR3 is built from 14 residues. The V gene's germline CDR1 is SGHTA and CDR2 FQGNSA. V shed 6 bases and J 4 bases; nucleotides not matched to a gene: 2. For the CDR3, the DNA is TGTGCCAGCAGGACTAGCGGGACGTACAATGAGCAGTTCTTC. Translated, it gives CASRTSGTYNEQFF.

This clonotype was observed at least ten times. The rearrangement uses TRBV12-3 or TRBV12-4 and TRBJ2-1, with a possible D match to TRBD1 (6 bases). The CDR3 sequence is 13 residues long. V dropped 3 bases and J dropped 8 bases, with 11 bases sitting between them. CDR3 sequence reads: CASSLVRGDEQFF. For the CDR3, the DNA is TGTGCCAGCAGTTTGGTCAGGGGCGATGAGCAGTTCTTC.

The CDR3 coding sequence is TGTGCCAGCAGCCAAGAATCCGGACTAGCGGGAGTCACCGGGGAGCTGTTTTTT. Its protein product is CASSQESGLAGVTGELFF. V gene TRBV3-1 combines with J gene TRBJ2-2, with 13 bases fitting TRBD2. The V gene's germline CDR1 is LGHDT and CDR2 YNNKEL (reference sequence). The CDR3 extends over 18 amino acids. Trimming at V came to 0 bases and at J to 4 bases, leaving 5 bases not matched to a gene. Together with reference TRBV3-1 and TRBJ2-2, the CDR3 gives the full variable domain: DTAVSQTPKYLVTQMGNDKSIKCEQNLGHDTMYWYKQDSKKFLKIMFSYNNKELIINETVPNRFSPKSPDKAHLNLHINSLELGDSAVYFCASSQESGLAGVTGELFFGEGSRLTVL.

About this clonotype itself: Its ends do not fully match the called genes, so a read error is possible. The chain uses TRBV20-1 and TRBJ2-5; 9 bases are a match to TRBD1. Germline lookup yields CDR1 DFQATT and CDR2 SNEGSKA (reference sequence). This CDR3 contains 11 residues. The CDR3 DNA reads TGCAGTGCCAGTATAGGACAGGGGTCCTATTTC. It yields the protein CSASIGQGSYF.

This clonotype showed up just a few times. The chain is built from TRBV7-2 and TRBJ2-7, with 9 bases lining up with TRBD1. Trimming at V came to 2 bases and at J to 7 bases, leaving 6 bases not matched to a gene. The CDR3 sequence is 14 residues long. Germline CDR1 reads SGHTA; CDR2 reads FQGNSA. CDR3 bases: TGTGCCAGCAGCTTAAAACAGGGGGCGGGGGAGCAGTACTTC. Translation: CASSLKQGAGEQYF.

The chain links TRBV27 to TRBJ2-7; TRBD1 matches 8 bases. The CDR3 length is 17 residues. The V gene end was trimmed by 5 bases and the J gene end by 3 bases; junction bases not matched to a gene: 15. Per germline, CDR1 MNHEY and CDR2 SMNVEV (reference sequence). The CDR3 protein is CASSPGQVAPFHYEQYF. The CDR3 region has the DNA TGTGCCAGCAGTCCGGGACAGGTTGCCCCCTTTCACTACGAGCAGTACTTC.

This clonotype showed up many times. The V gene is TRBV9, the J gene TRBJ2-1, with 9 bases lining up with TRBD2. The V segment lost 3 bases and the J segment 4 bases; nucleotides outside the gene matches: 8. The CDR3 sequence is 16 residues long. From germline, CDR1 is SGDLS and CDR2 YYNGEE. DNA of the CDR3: TGTGCCAGCAGCGCTAGCGGGAAAAGTGAATACAATGAGCAGTTCTTC. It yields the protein CASSASGKSEYNEQFF.

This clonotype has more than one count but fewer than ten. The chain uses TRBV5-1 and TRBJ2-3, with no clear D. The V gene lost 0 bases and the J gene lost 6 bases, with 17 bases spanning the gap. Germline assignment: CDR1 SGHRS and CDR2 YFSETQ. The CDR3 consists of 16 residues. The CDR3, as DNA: TGCGCCAGCAGCTTGGCCGGAGCCTCGAATGGGGATACGCAGTATTTT. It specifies CASSLAGASNGDTQYF.

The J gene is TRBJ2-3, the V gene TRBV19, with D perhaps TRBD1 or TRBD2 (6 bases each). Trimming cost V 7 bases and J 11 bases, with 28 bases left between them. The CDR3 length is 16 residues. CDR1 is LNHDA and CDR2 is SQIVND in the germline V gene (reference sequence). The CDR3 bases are TGTGCCAGTACCCCGGAGCGCGAGGGGGGCCAGGGGAAGCAGTATTTT. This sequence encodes CASTPEREGGQGKQYF.

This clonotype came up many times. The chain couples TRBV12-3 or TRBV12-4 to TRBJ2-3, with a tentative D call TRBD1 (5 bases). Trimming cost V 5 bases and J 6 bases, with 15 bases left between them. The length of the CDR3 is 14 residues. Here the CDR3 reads CASSVDTPGDTQYF. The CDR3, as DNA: TGTGCCAGCAGTGTGGACACTCCCGGTGATACGCAGTATTTT.

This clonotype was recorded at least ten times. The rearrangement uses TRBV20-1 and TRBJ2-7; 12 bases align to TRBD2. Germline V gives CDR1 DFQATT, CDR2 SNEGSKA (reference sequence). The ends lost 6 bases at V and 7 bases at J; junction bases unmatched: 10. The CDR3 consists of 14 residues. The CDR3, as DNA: TGCAGTGCGGAACGACTAGCGGGAGTTGGAGAGCAGTACTTC. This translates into CSAERLAGVGEQYF.

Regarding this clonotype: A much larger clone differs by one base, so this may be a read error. CDR3 sequence (DNA): TGTGCCAGCTTACCCAGGACAGGGACTGGGACCAACGTCCTGACTTTC. It specifies CASLPRTGTGTNVLTF. The rearrangement uses TRBV18 and TRBJ2-6, with 8 positions matching TRBD1. There are 16 residues in the CDR3. Per the germline V gene, CDR1 is KGHSH and CDR2 is LQKENI.

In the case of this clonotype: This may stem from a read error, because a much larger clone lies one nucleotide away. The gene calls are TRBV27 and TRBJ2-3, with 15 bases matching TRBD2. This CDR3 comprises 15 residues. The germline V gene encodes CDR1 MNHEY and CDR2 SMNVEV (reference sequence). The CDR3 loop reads CASRRTSGRADKQYF. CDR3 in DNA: TGTGCCAGCAGACGGACTAGCGGGAGGGCTGATAAGCAGTATTTT.

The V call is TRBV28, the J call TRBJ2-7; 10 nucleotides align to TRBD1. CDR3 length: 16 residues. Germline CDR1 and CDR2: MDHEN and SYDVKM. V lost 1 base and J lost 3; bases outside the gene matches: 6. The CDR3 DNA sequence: TGTGCCAGCAGTTTATTTCTGGGACAGGGGAACTACGAGCAGTACTTC. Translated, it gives CASSLFLGQGNYEQYF.

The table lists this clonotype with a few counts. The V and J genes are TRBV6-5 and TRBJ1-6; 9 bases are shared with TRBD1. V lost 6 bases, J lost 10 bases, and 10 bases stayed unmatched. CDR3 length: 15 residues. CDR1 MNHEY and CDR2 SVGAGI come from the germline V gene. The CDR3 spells CASSPFTGGQSPLHF. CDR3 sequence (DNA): TGTGCCAGCAGCCCATTCACAGGGGGCCAATCACCCCTCCACTTT.

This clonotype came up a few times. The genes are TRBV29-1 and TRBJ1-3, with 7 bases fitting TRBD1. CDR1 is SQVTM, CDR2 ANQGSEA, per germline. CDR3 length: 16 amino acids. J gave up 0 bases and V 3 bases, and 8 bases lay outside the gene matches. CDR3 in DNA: TGCAGCGTTGAGCATCGGCAGGGGGTCTCTGGAAACACCATATATTTT. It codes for CSVEHRQGVSGNTIYF.

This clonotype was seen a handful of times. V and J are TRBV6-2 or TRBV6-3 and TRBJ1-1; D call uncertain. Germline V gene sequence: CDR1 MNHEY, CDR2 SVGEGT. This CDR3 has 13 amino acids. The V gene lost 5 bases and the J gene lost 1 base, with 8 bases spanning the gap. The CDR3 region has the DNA TGTGCCAGCAGTCCGAGACAGAACACTGAAGCTTTCTTT. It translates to CASSPRQNTEAFF.

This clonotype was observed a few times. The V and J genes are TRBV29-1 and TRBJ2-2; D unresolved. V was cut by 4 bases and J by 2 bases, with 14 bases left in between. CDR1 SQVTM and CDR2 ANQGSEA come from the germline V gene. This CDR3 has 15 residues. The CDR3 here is CSVVEPMFNTGELFF. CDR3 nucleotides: TGCAGCGTTGTAGAGCCAATGTTTAACACCGGGGAGCTGTTTTTT.

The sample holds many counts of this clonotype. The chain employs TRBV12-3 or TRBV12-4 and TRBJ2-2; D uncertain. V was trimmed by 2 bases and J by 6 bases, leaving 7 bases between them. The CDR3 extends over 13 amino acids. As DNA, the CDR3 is TGTGCCAGCAGTTTAATGGCGTCCGGGGAGCTGTTTTTT. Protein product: CASSLMASGELFF.

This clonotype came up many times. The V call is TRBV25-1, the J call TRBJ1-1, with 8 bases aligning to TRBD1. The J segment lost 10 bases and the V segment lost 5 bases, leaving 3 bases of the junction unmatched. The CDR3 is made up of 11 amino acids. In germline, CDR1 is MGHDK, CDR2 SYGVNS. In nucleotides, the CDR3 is TGTGCCAGCAGTTTCAGGGGGCGAGCTTTCTTT. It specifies CASSFRGRAFF. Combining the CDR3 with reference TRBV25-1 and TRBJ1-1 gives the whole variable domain EADIYQTPRYLVIGTGKKITLECSQTMGHDKMYWYQQDPGMELHLIHYSYGVNSTEKGDLSSESTVSRIRTEHFPLTLESARPSHTSQYLCASSFRGRAFFGQGTRLTVV.

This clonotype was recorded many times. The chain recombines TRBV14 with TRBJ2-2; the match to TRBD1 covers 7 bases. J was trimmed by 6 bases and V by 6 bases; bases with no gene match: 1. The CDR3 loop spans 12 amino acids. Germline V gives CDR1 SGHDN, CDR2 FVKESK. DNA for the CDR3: TGTGCCAGCAGTGACAGGGCCGGGGAGCTGTTTTTT. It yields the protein CASSDRAGELFF.

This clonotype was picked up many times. CDR3 sequence: CASRGMGEGQNTQYF. The CDR3 DNA follows: TGTGCCAGCAGGGGTATGGGGGAGGGCCAAAATACGCAGTATTTT. The V and J genes are TRBV27 and TRBJ2-3, with 7 bases fitting TRBD2. There are 15 residues in the CDR3. Germline V gene data show CDR1 as MNHEY and CDR2 as SMNVEV (reference sequence). Trimming removed 6 bases from V and 7 bases from J; junction bases left unmatched: 13.

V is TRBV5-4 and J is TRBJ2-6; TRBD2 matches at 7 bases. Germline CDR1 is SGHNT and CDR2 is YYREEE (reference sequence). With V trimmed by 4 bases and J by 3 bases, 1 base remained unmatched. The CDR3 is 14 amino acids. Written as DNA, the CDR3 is TGTGCCAGCAGCCTAGCGGATGGGGCCAACGTCCTGACTTTC. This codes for CASSLADGANVLTF.

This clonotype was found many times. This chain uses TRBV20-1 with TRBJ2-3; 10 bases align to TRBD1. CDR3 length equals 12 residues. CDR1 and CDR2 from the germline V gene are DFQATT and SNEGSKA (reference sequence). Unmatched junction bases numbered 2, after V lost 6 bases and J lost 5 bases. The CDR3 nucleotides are TGCAGTGCAAGGACAGGGGGAGATACGCAGTATTTT. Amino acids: CSARTGGDTQYF.

The CDR3 nucleotides read TGTGCCAGCAGCTTAGTCCAGGTTTCCACCGGGGAGCTGTTTTTT. Amino acids: CASSLVQVSTGELFF. The chain employs TRBV7-8 and TRBJ2-2; D is uncertain. The V gene's germline CDR1 is SGHVS and CDR2 FQNEAQ. The CDR3 extends over 15 amino acids. The V end lost 1 base, the J end lost 4 bases, and 10 bases lay between the germline ends.

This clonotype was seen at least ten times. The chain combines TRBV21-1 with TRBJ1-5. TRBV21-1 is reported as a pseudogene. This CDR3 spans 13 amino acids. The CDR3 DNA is TGTGCCAGCAGCAAAGCTGGAGATCAGCCCCAGCATTTT. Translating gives CASSKAGDQPQHF.

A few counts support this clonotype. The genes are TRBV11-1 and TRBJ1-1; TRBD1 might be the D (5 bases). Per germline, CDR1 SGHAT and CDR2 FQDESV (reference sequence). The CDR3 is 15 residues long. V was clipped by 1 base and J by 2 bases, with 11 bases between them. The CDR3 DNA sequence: TGTGCCAGCAGCTTAGAGATGAGGGGCAACACTGAAGCTTTCTTT. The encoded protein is CASSLEMRGNTEAFF. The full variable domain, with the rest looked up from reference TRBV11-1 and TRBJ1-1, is EAEVAQSPRYKITEKSQAVAFWCDPISGHATLYWYRQILGQGPELLVQFQDESVVDDSQLPKDRFSAERLKGVDSTLKIQPAELGDSAMYLCASSLEMRGNTEAFFGQGTRLTVV.

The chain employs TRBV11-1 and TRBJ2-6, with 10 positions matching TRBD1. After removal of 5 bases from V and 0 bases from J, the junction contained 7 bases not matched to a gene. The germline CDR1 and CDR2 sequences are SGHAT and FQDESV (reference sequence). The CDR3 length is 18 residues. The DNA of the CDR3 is TGTGCCAGCAGCGAGGGACAGGGGCTAAGCTCTGGGGCCAACGTCCTGACTTTC. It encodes CASSEGQGLSSGANVLTF.

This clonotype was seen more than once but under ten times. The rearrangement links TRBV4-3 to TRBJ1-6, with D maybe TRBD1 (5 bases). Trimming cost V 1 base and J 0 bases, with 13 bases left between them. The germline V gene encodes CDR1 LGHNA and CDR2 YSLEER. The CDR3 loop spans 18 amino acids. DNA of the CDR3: TGCGCCAGCAGCCAAGCACTCCCAGGGAGCTCCTATAATTCACCCCTCCACTTT. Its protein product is CASSQALPGSSYNSPLHF.

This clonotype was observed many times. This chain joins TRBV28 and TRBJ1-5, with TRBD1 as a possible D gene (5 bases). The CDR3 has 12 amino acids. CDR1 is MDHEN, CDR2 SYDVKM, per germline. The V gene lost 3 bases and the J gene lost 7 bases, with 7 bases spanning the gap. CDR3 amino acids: CASSFGAQPQHF. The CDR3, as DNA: TGTGCCAGCAGTTTTGGGGCCCAGCCCCAGCATTTT. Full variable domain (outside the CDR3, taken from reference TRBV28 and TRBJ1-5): DVKVTQSSRYLVKRTGEKVFLECVQDMDHENMFWYRQDPGLGLRLIYFSYDVKMKEKGDIPEGYSVSREKKERFSLILESASTNQTSMYLCASSFGAQPQHFGDGTRLSIL.

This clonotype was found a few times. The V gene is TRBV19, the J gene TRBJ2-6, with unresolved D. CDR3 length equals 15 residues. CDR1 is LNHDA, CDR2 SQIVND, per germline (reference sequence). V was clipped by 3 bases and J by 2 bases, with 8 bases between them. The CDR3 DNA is TGTGCCAGTAGTATTGGCGTCCCTGGGGCCAACGTCCTGACTTTC. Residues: CASSIGVPGANVLTF.